The rows below give T cell receptor beta chains drawn from one sample of a study of cytomegalovirus exposure and HLA in healthy donors. Some clones are missing from TCRdb's copy, which holds only in-frame ones; the method was immunoSEQ multiplex PCR. The data show 270,000 or so clones, nearly 95% seen once. Sequenced material: PBMCs. These receptors were taken from a girl aged 2 to 10 in good health and CMV-seronegative. Both conserved end residues are part of each CDR3. The order of the fields is V gene, D gene, J gene, CDR3 protein. D genes are given only for firm matches.

v_gene: TRBV13; d_gene: .; j_gene: TRBJ2-2; CDR3aa: CASSFSGELFF
v_gene: TRBV18; d_gene: .; j_gene: TRBJ2-5; CDR3aa: CASSPTQVQETQYF
v_gene: TRBV6-1; d_gene: TRBD1; j_gene: TRBJ1-1; CDR3aa: CASRDRVGTEAFF
v_gene: TRBV28; d_gene: .; j_gene: TRBJ1-1; CDR3aa: CASSLGGPGLNTEAFF
v_gene: TRBV7-6; d_gene: TRBD1; j_gene: TRBJ1-1; CDR3aa: CASTVGPGTANTEAFF
v_gene: TRBV6-1; d_gene: .; j_gene: TRBJ2-2; CDR3aa: CAAAAVNTGELFF
v_gene: TRBV7-6; d_gene: TRBD2; j_gene: TRBJ2-1; CDR3aa: CASGSGRNVNEQFF
v_gene: TRBV5-8; d_gene: TRBD1; j_gene: TRBJ1-6; CDR3aa: CASKGQGINSPLHF
v_gene: TRBV10-1; d_gene: TRBD2; j_gene: TRBJ2-1; CDR3aa: CASSGGSSYNEQFF
v_gene: TRBV7-6; d_gene: .; j_gene: .; CDR3aa: CASSPSGRGYEQYF
v_gene: TRBV29-1; d_gene: .; j_gene: TRBJ2-6; CDR3aa: CSVREPPSGANVLTF
v_gene: TRBV7-8; d_gene: .; j_gene: TRBJ2-5; CDR3aa: CASSPRGAQETQYF
v_gene: TRBV19; d_gene: .; j_gene: TRBJ2-2; CDR3aa: CASSMGSRSGGELFF
v_gene: TRBV4-1; d_gene: TRBD2; j_gene: TRBJ2-3; CDR3aa: CASSQDLISSGGRTDTQYF
v_gene: TRBV27; d_gene: .; j_gene: TRBJ2-1; CDR3aa: CASSLSSGRVGNEQFF
v_gene: TRBV5-1; d_gene: .; j_gene: TRBJ2-3; CDR3aa: CASSLSLLRDTQYF
v_gene: TRBV28; d_gene: .; j_gene: TRBJ2-1; CDR3aa: CASSLGGGFNEQFF
v_gene: TRBV9; d_gene: .; j_gene: TRBJ2-7; CDR3aa: CASSPGSPYEQYF
v_gene: TRBV9; d_gene: .; j_gene: TRBJ1-1; CDR3aa: CASSVGIGTFEAFF
v_gene: TRBV19; d_gene: TRBD1; j_gene: TRBJ2-2; CDR3aa: CASTLTGVGTGELFF
v_gene: TRBV27; d_gene: TRBD2; j_gene: TRBJ2-2; CDR3aa: CASSPQTSQGTGELFF
v_gene: TRBV9; d_gene: .; j_gene: TRBJ1-2; CDR3aa: CASTPGESANYGYTF
v_gene: TRBV19; d_gene: .; j_gene: TRBJ1-3; CDR3aa: CASSLRGNTIYF
v_gene: TRBV29-1; d_gene: TRBD1; j_gene: TRBJ2-7; CDR3aa: CSVEDSDRGTYEQYF
v_gene: TRBV6-6; d_gene: TRBD1; j_gene: TRBJ1-1; CDR3aa: CASAQQGARTEAFF
v_gene: TRBV2; d_gene: TRBD1; j_gene: TRBJ2-3; CDR3aa: CASRGTAPTDTQYF
v_gene: TRBV9; d_gene: .; j_gene: TRBJ2-7; CDR3aa: CASSVDGADYEQYF
v_gene: TRBV5-6; d_gene: TRBD2; j_gene: TRBJ2-2; CDR3aa: CASSLGDLAGGGTGELFF
v_gene: TRBV6-1; d_gene: TRBD2; j_gene: TRBJ2-2; CDR3aa: CASSERRLAGGNTGELFF
v_gene: TRBV7-8; d_gene: .; j_gene: TRBJ1-5; CDR3aa: CASSLDGTVYGNQPQHF
v_gene: TRBV19; d_gene: .; j_gene: TRBJ2-7; CDR3aa: CASSTASGVAYEQYF
v_gene: TRBV15; d_gene: .; j_gene: TRBJ2-5; CDR3aa: CATSRDVGGQETQYF
v_gene: TRBV10-2; d_gene: .; j_gene: TRBJ1-1; CDR3aa: CASSVEGWTEAFF
v_gene: TRBV6-6; d_gene: TRBD1; j_gene: TRBJ2-7; CDR3aa: CASSSPGQGLPYEQYF
v_gene: TRBV9; d_gene: TRBD1; j_gene: TRBJ2-1; CDR3aa: CASGERGQRYNEQFF
v_gene: TRBV10-3; d_gene: .; j_gene: TRBJ2-3; CDR3aa: CAISVTRGAAGFTDTQYF
v_gene: TRBV13; d_gene: .; j_gene: TRBJ1-1; CDR3aa: CASSQERTEAFF
v_gene: TRBV27; d_gene: .; j_gene: TRBJ1-1; CDR3aa: CASRGFREAFF
v_gene: TRBV10-3; d_gene: .; j_gene: TRBJ1-1; CDR3aa: CAISESREAFF
v_gene: TRBV6-5; d_gene: TRBD1; j_gene: TRBJ2-1; CDR3aa: CASSYPGQAGEQFF
v_gene: TRBV14; d_gene: TRBD2; j_gene: TRBJ2-1; CDR3aa: CASSLGLAGVYNEQFF
v_gene: TRBV14; d_gene: .; j_gene: TRBJ1-1; CDR3aa: CASSDYSTNTEAFF
v_gene: TRBV10-2; d_gene: TRBD1; j_gene: TRBJ1-4; CDR3aa: CASSETPGTGGAWNEKLFF
v_gene: TRBV28; d_gene: .; j_gene: TRBJ1-2; CDR3aa: CASSLGGGGRYRYGYTF
v_gene: TRBV5-1; d_gene: TRBD1; j_gene: TRBJ2-2; CDR3aa: CASKIYRGDGELFF
v_gene: TRBV10-3; d_gene: .; j_gene: TRBJ2-1; CDR3aa: CAISELPKGVSNEQFF
v_gene: TRBV7-6; d_gene: TRBD2; j_gene: TRBJ2-1; CDR3aa: CASSPLTSGREDEQFF
v_gene: TRBV5-6; d_gene: .; j_gene: TRBJ1-2; CDR3aa: CASSLASGNGYTF
v_gene: TRBV29-1; d_gene: TRBD1; j_gene: TRBJ1-4; CDR3aa: CSGLGQGGEKLFF